Shown below are 9 T cell receptor beta chains from a single sample sequenced in a study of cytomegalovirus exposure and HLA in healthy donors. The primer mix had 60 Vbeta and 13 Jbeta primers. Assay used: immunoSEQ multiplex PCR; TCRdb lists only in-frame clones, some missing. The sample lists about 67,000 clones, about 70% occurring once. The sequenced material came from PBMCs. These receptors all stem from a young woman in good health and CMV-seronegative.

The DNA for the CDR3 is TGTGCCAGCAGCTTGGACATCCGAAACCAAGAGACCCAGTACTTC. Amino acids: CASSLDIRNQETQYF. The V call is TRBV28, the J call TRBJ2-5, with TRBD1 as a possible D gene (5 bases). The CDR3 length is 15 residues. Per the germline V gene, CDR1 is MDHEN and CDR2 is SYDVKM. V shed 6 bases and J shed 0 bases, with 14 bases lying between them.

This chain joins TRBV7-2 and TRBJ2-3; 8 bases are a match to TRBD1. The CDR3 sequence is 15 residues long. CDR1 and CDR2 (germline): SGHTA, FQGNSA. The trim removed 5 bases at V and 0 bases at J, leaving 4 bases unmatched. This chain's CDR3 is CASSRGQASTDTQYF. CDR3 DNA sequence: TGTGCCAGCAGCCGGGGACAGGCGAGCACAGATACGCAGTATTTT.

This clone was seen once. This chain uses TRBV6-5 with TRBJ1-5, with D tentatively TRBD1 (5 bases). Looked up from germline, CDR1 is MNHEY and CDR2 is SVGAGI. This CDR3 is 15 amino acids long. The V gene lost 6 bases and the J gene lost 0 bases, with 12 bases spanning the gap. In DNA, the CDR3 is TGTGCCAGCAGCCATCGGGACTTTAGCAATCAGCCCCAGCATTTT. Residues: CASSHRDFSNQPQHF.

The table lists this clone with a few counts. This chain uses TRBV6-6 with TRBJ2-3; tentative D call: TRBD2 (7 bases). Trimming took 7 bases from V and 9 from J, leaving 23 bases between them. CDR3 size: 15 residues. Germline V CDR1 and CDR2: MNHNY, SVGAGI (reference sequence). The CDR3 spells CASIRTSGARGTQYF. The CDR3 DNA follows: TGTGCCAGCATAAGGACCAGCGGGGCAAGGGGGACGCAGTATTTT.

This clone has only one observation. The rearrangement uses TRBV2 and TRBJ2-2; D perhaps matches TRBD1 (5 bases). Germline values: CDR1 SNHLY, CDR2 FYNNEI. V was cut by 2 bases and J by 7 bases, with 14 bases left in between. This CDR3 has 15 residues. The CDR3, as DNA: TGTGCCAGCAGTGAATTTCAGGGAAGGGTCGGGGAGCTGTTTTTT. It yields the protein CASSEFQGRVGELFF.

In its sample, this clone ranks as medium-sized (0.01 to 0.1%). The chain employs TRBV6-5 and TRBJ1-1, with D maybe TRBD1 (5 bases). Germline assignment: CDR1 MNHEY and CDR2 SVGAGI. The V end was cut by 2 bases, the J end by 6 bases, with 13 bases between. The CDR3 is 14 residues long. The CDR3: CASSYTPTEPEAFF. The CDR3 DNA follows: TGTGCCAGCAGTTACACCCCGACAGAACCTGAAGCTTTCTTT.

The chain has TRBV5-1 and TRBJ1-2, with 7 bases that match TRBD1. This CDR3 is 14 amino acids long. Germline CDR1 and CDR2: SGHRS and YFSETQ. V lost 3 bases and J lost 6; bases outside the gene matches: 8. This CDR3 is CASSWGDRDDGYTF. In nucleotides, the CDR3 is TGCGCCAGCAGCTGGGGGGACAGAGACGATGGCTACACCTTC. Full variable domain (missing parts from reference TRBV5-1 and TRBJ1-2): KAGVTQTPRYLIKTRGQQVTLSCSPISGHRSVSWYQQTPGQGLQFLFEYFSETQRNKGNFPGRFSGRQFSNSRSEMNVSTLELGDSALYLCASSWGDRDDGYTFGSGTRLTVV.

The chain couples TRBV29-1 to TRBJ1-1; TRBD1 agrees at 9 bases. The V segment lost 6 bases and the J segment 0 bases; nucleotides outside the gene matches: 2. CDR3 length: 13 amino acids. Per the germline V gene, CDR1 is SQVTM and CDR2 is ANQGSEA. The CDR3 region is CSVHRGLNTEAFF. The CDR3 DNA follows: TGCAGCGTCCACAGGGGGCTGAACACTGAAGCTTTCTTT.

The genes are TRBV7-2 and TRBJ2-3; TRBD2 aligns across 9 bases. Trimming took 1 base from V and 5 from J; bases not matched to a gene: 7. The CDR3 contains 16 residues. CDR1 and CDR2 from the germline V gene are SGHTA and FQGNSA. The chain's CDR3 is CASSLEWRGGRDTQYF. DNA of the CDR3: TGTGCCAGCAGCTTAGAATGGCGGGGGGGCCGAGATACGCAGTATTTT.